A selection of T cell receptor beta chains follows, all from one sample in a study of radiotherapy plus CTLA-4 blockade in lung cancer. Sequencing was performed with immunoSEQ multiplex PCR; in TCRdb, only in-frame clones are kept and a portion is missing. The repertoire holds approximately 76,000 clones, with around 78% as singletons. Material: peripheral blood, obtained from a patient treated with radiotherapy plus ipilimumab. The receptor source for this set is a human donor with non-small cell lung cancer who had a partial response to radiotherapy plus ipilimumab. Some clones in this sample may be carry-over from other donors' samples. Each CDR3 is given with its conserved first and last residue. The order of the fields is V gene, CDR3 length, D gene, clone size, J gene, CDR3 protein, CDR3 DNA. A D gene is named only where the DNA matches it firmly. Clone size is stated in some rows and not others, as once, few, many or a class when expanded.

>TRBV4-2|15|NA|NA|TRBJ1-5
CASSPDGASNQPQHF
TGTGCCAGCAGCCCAGATGGGGCAAGCAATCAGCCCCAGCATTTT
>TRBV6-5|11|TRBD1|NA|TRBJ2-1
CASSFDRVWFF
TGTGCCAGCAGCTTCGACAGGGTATGGTTCTTC
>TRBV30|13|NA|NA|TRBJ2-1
CAWSGSSYNEQFF
TGTGCCTGGAGTGGGAGCTCCTACAATGAGCAGTTCTTC
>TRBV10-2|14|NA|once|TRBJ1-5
CASSTVKLGQPQHF
TGCGCCAGCAGTACAGTCAAGTTGGGTCAGCCCCAGCATTTT
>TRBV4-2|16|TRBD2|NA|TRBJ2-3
CASSPGTSGEIDTQYF
TGTGCCAGCAGCCCAGGGACTAGCGGGGAAATCGATACGCAGTATTTT
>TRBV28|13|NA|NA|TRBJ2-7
CASSFLAAHEQYF
TGTGCCAGCAGTTTTTTGGCGGCCCACGAGCAGTACTTC
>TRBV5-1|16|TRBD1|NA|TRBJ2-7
CASSLRTGGQSYEQYF
TGCGCCAGCAGCCTCCGGACAGGGGGTCAGTCCTACGAGCAGTACTTC
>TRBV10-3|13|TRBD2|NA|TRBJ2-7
CARVVAGVGEQYF
TGTGCACGGGTTGTAGCGGGAGTCGGCGAGCAGTACTTC
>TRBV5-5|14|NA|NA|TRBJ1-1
CASSLNRMNTEAFF
TGTGCCAGCAGCTTGAACAGAATGAACACTGAAGCTTTCTTT
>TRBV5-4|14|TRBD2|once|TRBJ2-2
CASSTGLEAGELFF
TGTGCCAGCAGCACCGGACTAGAGGCCGGGGAGCTGTTTTTT
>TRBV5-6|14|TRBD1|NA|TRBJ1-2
CASSLVPRGYGYTF
TGTGCCAGCAGCTTGGTTCCCAGGGGGTATGGCTACACCTTC
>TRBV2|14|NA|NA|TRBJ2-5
CASSAGSFRETQYF
TGTGCCAGCAGTGCTGGGAGTTTCCGAGAGACCCAGTACTTC
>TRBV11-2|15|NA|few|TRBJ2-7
CASSRWGQSGYEQYF
TGTGCCAGCAGCCGATGGGGGCAGAGCGGCTACGAGCAGTACTTC
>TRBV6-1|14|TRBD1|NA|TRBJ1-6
CASSSDRGVGPLHF
TGTGCCAGCAGTAGTGACAGGGGAGTAGGTCCCCTCCACTTT
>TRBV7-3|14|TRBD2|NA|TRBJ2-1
CASSLSASGSEQFF
TGTGCCAGCAGCTTATCGGCTAGCGGGAGCGAGCAGTTCTTC
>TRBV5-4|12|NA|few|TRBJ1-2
CASSFSTDGYTF
TGTGCCAGCAGCTTTTCGACAGATGGCTACACCTTC
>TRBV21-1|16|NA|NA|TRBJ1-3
CASRCARQGVGNTIYF
TGTGCCAGCAGATGTGCCCGACAGGGGGTTGGAAACACCATATATTTT
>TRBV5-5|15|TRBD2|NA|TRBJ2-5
CASSSPGGGLETQYF
TGTGCCAGCAGCTCCCCCGGGGGGGGGTTAGAGACCCAGTACTTC
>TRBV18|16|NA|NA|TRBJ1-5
CASSPVAPRSNQPQHF
TGTGCCAGCTCACCGGTGGCACCCCGTTCCAATCAGCCCCAGCATTTT
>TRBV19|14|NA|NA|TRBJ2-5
CASSPRRGGETQYF
TGTGCCAGTAGTCCCAGGCGAGGGGGAGAGACCCAGTACTTC
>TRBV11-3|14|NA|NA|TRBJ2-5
CASSLGSGSGTQYF
TGTGCCAGCAGCTTAGGGAGCGGGTCGGGGACCCAGTACTTC
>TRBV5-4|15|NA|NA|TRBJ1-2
CASSLSRGGHYGYTF
TGTGCCAGCAGCTTGTCAAGGGGGGGTCACTATGGCTACACCTTC
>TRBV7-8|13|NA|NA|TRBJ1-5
CASSSYRDQPQHF
TGTGCCAGCAGCTCCTACAGGGATCAGCCCCAGCATTTT
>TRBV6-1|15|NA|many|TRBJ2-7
CASNPGVERTYEQYF
TGTGCCAGCAATCCAGGGGTGGAGAGGACCTACGAGCAGTACTTC
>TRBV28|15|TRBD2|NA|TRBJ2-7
CASNRLAGGVNEQYF
TGTGCCAGCAATAGGCTAGCGGGAGGGGTGAACGAGCAGTACTTC
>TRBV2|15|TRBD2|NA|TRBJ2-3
CASRPIAGGADTQYF
TGTGCCAGCAGACCCATAGCGGGAGGGGCAGATACGCAGTATTTT
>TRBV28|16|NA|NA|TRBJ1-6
CASSPGPLRINSPLHF
TGTGCCAGCAGTCCAGGGCCCCTAAGAATTAATTCACCCCTCCACTTT
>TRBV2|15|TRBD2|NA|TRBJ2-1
CASSESSGTSGPQFF
TGTGCCAGCAGTGAAAGTTCGGGGACTAGCGGGCCTCAGTTCTTC
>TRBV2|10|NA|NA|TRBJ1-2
CASSPGGYTF
TGTGCCAGCAGTCCCGGGGGCTACACCTTC
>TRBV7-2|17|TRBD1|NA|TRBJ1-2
CASSLQGARQYNYGYTF
TGTGCCAGCAGCTTACAGGGGGCGCGACAATATAACTATGGCTACACCTTC
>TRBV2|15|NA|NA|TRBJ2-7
CASSVGTTRTYEQYF
TGTGCCAGCAGTGTGGGGACAACGAGGACCTACGAGCAGTACTTC
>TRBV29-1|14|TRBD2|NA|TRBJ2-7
CSVRTGGNSYEQYF
TGCAGCGTCAGAACGGGGGGTAACTCCTACGAGCAGTACTTC
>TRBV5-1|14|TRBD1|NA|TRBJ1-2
CASSRDGQDYGYTF
TGCGCCAGCAGCCGGGACGGACAGGACTATGGCTACACCTTC
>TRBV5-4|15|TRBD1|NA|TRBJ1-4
CASTKGQVENEKLFF
TGTGCCAGCACCAAGGGACAGGTGGAAAATGAAAAACTGTTTTTT
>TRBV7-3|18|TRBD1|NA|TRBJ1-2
CASSSRSTPGQGLNGYTF
TGTGCCAGCAGCTCACGTAGTACCCCCGGACAGGGTCTTAATGGCTACACCTTC
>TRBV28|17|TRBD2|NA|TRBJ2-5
CASRPRLAGARFETQYF
TGTGCCAGCAGACCCCGACTAGCGGGAGCGCGGTTTGAGACCCAGTACTTC
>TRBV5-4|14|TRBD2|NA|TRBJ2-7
CASSLGTSRYEQYF
TGTGCCAGCAGTCTGGGGACTAGTCGGTACGAGCAGTACTTC
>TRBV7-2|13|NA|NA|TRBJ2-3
CASSLNSGDTQYF
TGTGCCAGCAGCCTAAACAGTGGGGATACGCAGTATTTT
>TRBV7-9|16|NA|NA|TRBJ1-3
CASSFWQGSSGNTIYF
TGTGCCAGCAGCTTCTGGCAGGGGAGCTCCGGAAACACCATATATTTT
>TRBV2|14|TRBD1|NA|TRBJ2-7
CASSVEDRLVEQYF
TGTGCCAGCAGTGTCGAGGACAGGCTGGTTGAGCAGTACTTC
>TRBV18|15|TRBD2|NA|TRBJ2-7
CASSPTSGGSYEQYF
TGTGCCAGCTCGCCGACTAGCGGGGGGTCCTACGAGCAGTACTTC
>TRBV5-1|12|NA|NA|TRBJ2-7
CASRDSSYEQYF
TGCGCCAGCAGGGACAGCTCCTACGAGCAGTACTTC
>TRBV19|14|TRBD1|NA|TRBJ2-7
CASSRTGQAYEQYF
TGTGCCAGTAGTAGGACAGGGCAAGCCTACGAGCAGTACTTC
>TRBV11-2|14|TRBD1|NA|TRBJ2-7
CAPRPGQDSWEQYF
TGTGCCCCCAGACCGGGACAGGACTCGTGGGAGCAGTACTTC
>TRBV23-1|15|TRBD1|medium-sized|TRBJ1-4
CASSQTTGGNEKLFF
TGCGCCAGCAGTCAGACGACAGGGGGTAATGAAAAACTGTTTTTT
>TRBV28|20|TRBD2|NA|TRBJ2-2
CASSIDFLAGGPGNTGELFF
TGTGCCAGCAGTATCGACTTTCTAGCGGGAGGGCCAGGGAACACCGGGGAGCTGTTTTTT
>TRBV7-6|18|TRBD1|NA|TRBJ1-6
CASSETGTAGGYNSPLHF
TGTGCCAGCAGCGAGACAGGGACGGCAGGGGGTTATAATTCACCCCTCCACTTT
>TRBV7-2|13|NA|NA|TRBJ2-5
CASSRVGGETQYF
TGTGCCAGCAGCCGTGTCGGCGGGGAGACCCAGTACTTC
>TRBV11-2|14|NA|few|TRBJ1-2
CASSREGGDNGYTF
TGTGCCAGCAGCAGGGAGGGGGGAGATAATGGCTACACCTTC
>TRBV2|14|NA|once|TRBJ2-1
CASSVRTGYNEQFF
TGTGCCAGCAGCGTCCGTACAGGATACAATGAGCAGTTCTTC
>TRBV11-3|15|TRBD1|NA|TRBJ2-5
CASSTGSGGWKTQYF
TGTGCCAGCAGCACCGGCTCAGGGGGCTGGAAGACCCAGTACTTC
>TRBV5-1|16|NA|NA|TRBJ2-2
CASSFAGRRSTGELFF
TGCGCCAGCAGCTTCGCAGGGAGGCGTTCTACCGGGGAGCTGTTTTTT
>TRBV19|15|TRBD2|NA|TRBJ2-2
CASSINSGGAGELFF
TGTGCCAGTAGTATAAATAGCGGGGGTGCCGGGGAGCTGTTTTTT
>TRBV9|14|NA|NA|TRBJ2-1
CASSVGLSYNEQFF
TGTGCCAGCAGCGTAGGTCTTTCCTACAATGAGCAGTTCTTC
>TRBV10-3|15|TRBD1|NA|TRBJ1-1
CAIASRQGAIPEAFF
TGTGCCATCGCAAGTCGACAGGGGGCCATTCCTGAAGCTTTCTTT
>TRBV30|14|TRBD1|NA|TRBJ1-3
CAWRTGAQSDTIYF
TGTGCCTGGAGGACAGGGGCGCAGTCGGACACCATATATTTT
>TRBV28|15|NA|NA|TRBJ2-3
CASSSYSGNTDTQYF
TGTGCCAGCAGTTCCTATAGCGGAAACACAGATACGCAGTATTTT
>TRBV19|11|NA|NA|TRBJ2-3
CASLLGGKKYF
TGTGCCAGTCTCCTGGGGGGAAAGAAGTATTTT